This is a list of T cell receptor beta chains from one sample in a study of T-cell reconstitution after alpha-beta-depleted transplantation in children. TCRdb called the PCR reads again in MiXCR, with one record for every CDR3 protein. Altogether tens of thousands of distinct CDR3 sequences are present, 9.2% being singletons, with the ten largest covering approximately 27%. The material was PBMCs, mostly from graft donor cells, obtained 60 days after TCRalphabeta/CD19-depleted stem cell transplant. The origin of the receptors is a male patient between 2 and 10 years old who had a stem cell transplant for chronic granulomatous disease, so the T cells may come from the graft donor. Both conserved end residues are part of each CDR3. D genes are given only for firm matches. Clone size is stated in some rows and not others, as once, few, many or a class when expanded.

D gene,V gene,clone size,J gene,CDR3 length,CDR3 DNA,CDR3 protein
TRBD2,TRBV11-1,many,TRBJ2-7,19,TGTGCCAGCAGCCGAGACCCAAAGCTTACTAGCGATCAAAATTACGAGCAGTACTTC,CASSRDPKLTSDQNYEQYF
.,TRBV20-1,many,TRBJ2-7,14,TGCAGTGCTAGAGTAGGGCTCGCCCCCTACGAGCAGTACTTC,CSARVGLAPYEQYF
.,TRBV20-1,.,TRBJ2-3,14,TGCAGTGCTAGAGGAAGGGGCTTCCCAGATACGCAGTATTTT,CSARGRGFPDTQYF
.,TRBV4-3,many,TRBJ2-1,17,TGCGCCAGCAGCCAAGAAGCACGGAGTCGCTCCTACAATGAGCAGTTCTTC,CASSQEARSRSYNEQFF
.,TRBV29-1,many,TRBJ1-2,12,TGCAGCGTTGATAGATGGGGCTATGGCTACACCTTC,CSVDRWGYGYTF
TRBD1,TRBV5-6,many,TRBJ2-1,15,TGTGCCAGCAGGACCGGGACAGGGGGGTCGAGTGAGCAGTTCTTC,CASRTGTGGSSEQFF
.,TRBV15,medium-sized,TRBJ1-1,13,TGTGCCACCAGCCGCGTTCCGAGCCAGGGGCTGGGCTTT,CATSRVPSQGLGF
TRBD1,TRBV9,.,TRBJ2-2,15,TGTGCCAGCAGCCCCCGGACAGGGTTGCCCGGGGAGCTGTTTTTT,CASSPRTGLPGELFF
.,TRBV18,.,TRBJ2-1,15,TGTGCCAGCTCCCTAGGACAGTGGAATTGGAATGAGCAGTTCTTC,CASSLGQWNWNEQFF
TRBD1,TRBV2,many,TRBJ2-1,15,TGTGCCAGCAGGCTACCGACAGGGTCCCTCAATGAGCAGTTCTTC,CASRLPTGSLNEQFF
TRBD2,TRBV6-5,many,TRBJ2-1,14,TGTGCCAGCAGTCCTAGCGGGAGTGGAAATGAGCAGTTCTTC,CASSPSGSGNEQFF
.,TRBV5-1,many,TRBJ2-7,16,TGCGCCAGCAGCTTGGAACCGGCCCTGAGCTCCTACGAGCAGTACTTC,CASSLEPALSSYEQYF
.,TRBV12-3/TRBV12-4,many,TRBJ2-7,14,TGTGCCAGCAGTTTAGGCGGGACAACCTACGAGCAGTACTTC,CASSLGGTTYEQYF
TRBD1,TRBV7-2,many,TRBJ2-1,15,TGTGCCAGCAGCATACAGGGGAGCTCCTACAATGAGCAGTTCTTC,CASSIQGSSYNEQFF
.,TRBV5-1,many,TRBJ2-1,12,TGCGCCAGCAGCTTGGGGACCGGTGAGCAGTTCTTC,CASSLGTGEQFF
.,TRBV15,many,TRBJ2-1,14,TGTGCCACCAGCAGAGGGGTAGAGTACAATGAGCAGTTCTTC,CATSRGVEYNEQFF
.,TRBV12-3/TRBV12-4,many,TRBJ2-1,15,TGTGCCAGCAGCCCAATTTCTTCGCCTCTTTGGGGGCAGTTCTTC,CASSPISSPLWGQFF
TRBD1,TRBV28,many,TRBJ1-2,14,TGTGCCAGCAGTCTGACAGGGACTAACTATGGCTACACCTTC,CASSLTGTNYGYTF
.,TRBV4-3,many,TRBJ2-1,15,TGCGCCAGCAGCCAAGGGGTTAGCTCCTACAATGAGCAGTTCTTC,CASSQGVSSYNEQFF
.,TRBV12-3/TRBV12-4,many,TRBJ1-1,13,TGTGCCAGCAGTTTAGTAGCCGGGGCTGAAGCTTTCTTT,CASSLVAGAEAFF
TRBD1,TRBV28,.,TRBJ2-7,13,TGTGCCACCAGGACAGGGGGGCCCTACGAGCAGTACTTC,CATRTGGPYEQYF
TRBD2,TRBV7-2,many,TRBJ2-2,14,TGTGCCAGCAGCTTCGGGACTAGAGCCGGGGAGCTGTTTTTT,CASSFGTRAGELFF
.,TRBV12-3/TRBV12-4,many,TRBJ2-3,11,TGTGCCAGCAGGAGAGCAGATACGCAGTATTTT,CASRRADTQYF
.,TRBV9,.,TRBJ2-1,14,TGTGCCAGCAGCGCAGGGCTACTCTACAATGAGCAGTTCTTC,CASSAGLLYNEQFF
.,TRBV27,few,TRBJ1-1,15,TGTGCCAGCAGTGCCCGACCTGACAGGAACACTGAAGCTTTCTTT,CASSARPDRNTEAFF
.,TRBV18,many,TRBJ1-1,16,TGTGCCAGCTCACCAGTCGGAGTGGCAGGGATCACTGAAGCTTTCTTT,CASSPVGVAGITEAFF
TRBD2,TRBV28,many,TRBJ2-1,14,TGTGCCAGCAGTTCCCTAGCGGGAGTCAATGAGCAGTTCTTC,CASSSLAGVNEQFF
.,TRBV29-1,many,TRBJ2-5,13,TGCAGCGTTGGTACGGCAGGGTCAGAGACCCAGTACTTC,CSVGTAGSETQYF
.,TRBV9,many,TRBJ1-2,13,TGTGCCAGCACCCTAGGGGGGGACTATGGCTACACCTTC,CASTLGGDYGYTF
.,TRBV5-1,.,TRBJ1-4,16,TGCGCCAGCAGCGATCAGATTGGGGCAGCTAATGAAAAACTGTTTTTT,CASSDQIGAANEKLFF
TRBD1,TRBV20-1,many,TRBJ1-6,15,TGCAGTGCTCCGACAGGGAATTCGTTGTATTCACCCCTCCACTTT,CSAPTGNSLYSPLHF
.,TRBV24-1,many,TRBJ2-1,13,TGTGCCACCAGTCTTCCTCAGGGAAGGGAGCAGTTCTTC,CATSLPQGREQFF
.,TRBV7-7,many,TRBJ2-5,14,TGTGCCAGCAGCTTAAGAGGAAGGAAAGAGACCCAGTACTTC,CASSLRGRKETQYF
.,TRBV27,many,TRBJ2-1,13,TGTGCCAGCAGTTTTAATCGAGACGGTGAGCAGTTCTTC,CASSFNRDGEQFF
TRBD2,TRBV7-8,few,TRBJ2-7,19,TGTGCCAGCAGCTCCTGGGGGACTAGCGGGAGCCCCTTCTCCTACGAGCAGTACTTC,CASSSWGTSGSPFSYEQYF
TRBD2,TRBV7-2,.,TRBJ2-5,15,TGTGCCAGCAGCTTAGGGCGGGGGGGCCAAGAGACCCAGTACTTC,CASSLGRGGQETQYF
.,TRBV20-1,many,TRBJ2-1,15,TGCAGTGCTAGAAACCGGGCCTTATTGAACAATGAGCAGTTCTTC,CSARNRALLNNEQFF
.,TRBV7-9,.,TRBJ2-1,13,TGTGCCAGCAGCCTGGCTAGCAACAATGAGCAGTTCTTC,CASSLASNNEQFF
.,TRBV3-1,many,TRBJ2-4,12,TGTGCCAGCAGCCAAGCTTCGAACATTCAGTACTTC,CASSQASNIQYF
.,TRBV7-8,.,TRBJ2-5,14,TGTGCCAGCACCCCCACCGGACAGAAAGAGACCCAGTACTTC,CASTPTGQKETQYF
TRBD2,TRBV6-1,many,TRBJ2-7,14,TGTGCCAGCAGTCTTAGCGGGAGTCAGTACGAGCAGTACTTC,CASSLSGSQYEQYF